This T cell receptor (beta chain) was obtained from a study of cytomegalovirus exposure and HLA in healthy donors. 13 Jbeta primers and 60 Vbeta primers were used for the PCR. The data were produced by immunoSEQ multiplex PCR, yet TCRdb's version contains in-frame clones alone and is incomplete. The sample has roughly 110,000 clones; approximately 79% are singletons. Germline CDR1 is SGHVS and CDR2 is FQNEAQ. CDR3 length equals 14 residues. Trimming stripped 1 base from V and 4 bases from J, with 8 bases between. This clone was seen just once. The clonotype comes from a woman aged 40 to 50 in good health and CMV-seropositive. The J gene is TRBJ1-5, the V gene TRBV7-8; D may be TRBD1 (5 bases). The sequencing sample was made of PBMCs. The CDR3 nucleotides are TGTGCCAGCAGCTTAGGTCGGGGGAATCAGCCCCAGCATTTT. Encoded protein: CASSLGRGNQPQHF.